These 5 T cell receptor beta chains were all obtained from the same sample, sequenced in a study of CD8 T cells in ankylosing spondylitis. Via MiXCR, TCRdb re-called the 5' RACE reads, giving one row per CDR3 protein. The sample shows 130,000 or so distinct CDR3 sequences, about 15% of them seen only once. Points from the study as a whole: Blood of patients with ankylosing spondylitis appeared to be characterized by a TCR beta motif of about eight highly homologous variants.

The antigens these receptors bind are not known. The sequencing sample was made of blood, either unsorted or a sorted T cell fraction (not recorded which). The receptors were sampled from a male donor with ankylosing spondylitis.

The chain carries TRBV9 and TRBJ2-7; tentatively, D is TRBD1 or TRBD2 (6 bases each). V was shortened by 0 bases and J by 3 bases, with 22 bases between the two germline ends. The CDR3 totals 18 residues. The germline V gene has CDR1 SGDLS and CDR2 YYNGEE. The CDR3 DNA follows: TGTGCCAGCAGCGTAGGGGGCCTAGAGGGGGAGGTCGTCTACGAGCAGTACTTC. The encoded protein is CASSVGGLEGEVVYEQYF.

Only a few counts were recorded for this clonotype. The chain uses TRBV29-1 and TRBJ2-7; 8 bases align to TRBD2. Germline CDR1 is SQVTM and CDR2 is ANQGSEA. This CDR3 has 13 amino acids. V lost 8 bases and J lost 4; bases outside the gene matches: 10. This CDR3 reads CSIRRGGRYEQYF. The DNA of the CDR3 is TGCAGCATCCGCCGGGGGGGGCGGTACGAGCAGTACTTC.

This clonotype was counted at least ten times. The chain uses TRBV24-1 and TRBJ2-1; D is possibly TRBD1 (5 bases). Trimming stripped 0 bases from V and 8 bases from J, with 7 bases between. From germline, CDR1 is KGHDR and CDR2 SFDVKD. The CDR3 sequence is 13 residues long. CDR3: CATSDLRGDEQFF. CDR3 nucleotides: TGTGCCACCAGTGATTTGAGGGGCGATGAGCAGTTCTTC.

V usage is TRBV20-1 and J usage is TRBJ2-7, with a possible D match to TRBD1 (8 bases). CDR1 DFQATT and CDR2 SNEGSKA come from the germline V gene (reference sequence). CDR3 length equals 17 residues. Trimming took off 2 bases at V and 5 bases at J, with 25 bases between the two ends. CDR3 DNA: TGCAGTGCTAGATACGGCCTCCCACAGGGGGGGGGAAACGAGCAGTACTTC. It codes for CSARYGLPQGGGNEQYF.

The chain employs TRBV12-5 and TRBJ2-2, with TRBD2 identical over 8 bases. Germline lookup yields CDR1 LGHNT and CDR2 FRNRAP. CDR3 length equals 15 residues. The J segment lost 7 bases and the V segment lost 3 bases, leaving 7 bases of the junction unmatched. CDR3 DNA: TGTGCTAGTGGTTTTGTAACTAGCGGTCACGGGGAGCTGTTTTTT. This sequence encodes CASGFVTSGHGELFF.